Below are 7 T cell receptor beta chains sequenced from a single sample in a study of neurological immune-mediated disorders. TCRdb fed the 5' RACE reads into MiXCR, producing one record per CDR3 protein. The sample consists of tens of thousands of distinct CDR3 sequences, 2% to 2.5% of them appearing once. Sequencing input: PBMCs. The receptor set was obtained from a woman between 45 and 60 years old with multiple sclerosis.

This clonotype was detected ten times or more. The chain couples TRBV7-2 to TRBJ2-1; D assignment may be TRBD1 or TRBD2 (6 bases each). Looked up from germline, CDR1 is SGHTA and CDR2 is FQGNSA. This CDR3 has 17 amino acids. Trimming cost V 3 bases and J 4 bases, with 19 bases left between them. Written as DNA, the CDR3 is TGTGCCAGCAGCTTCCAGACAGGCCCTGGGGGGTACAATGAGCAGTTCTTC. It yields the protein CASSFQTGPGGYNEQFF.

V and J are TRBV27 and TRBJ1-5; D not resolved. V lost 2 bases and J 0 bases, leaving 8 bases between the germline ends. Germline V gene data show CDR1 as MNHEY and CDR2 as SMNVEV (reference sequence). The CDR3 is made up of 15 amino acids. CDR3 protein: CASSLRGYSNQPQHF. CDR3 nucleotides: TGTGCCAGCAGTTTAAGAGGGTATAGCAATCAGCCCCAGCATTTT.

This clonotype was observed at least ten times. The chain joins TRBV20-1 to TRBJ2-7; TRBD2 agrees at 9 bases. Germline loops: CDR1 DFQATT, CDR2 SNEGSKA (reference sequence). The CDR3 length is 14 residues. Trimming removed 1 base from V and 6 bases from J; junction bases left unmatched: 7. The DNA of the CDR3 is TGCAGTGCTAGAGCCGGGACTAGCCTGGGCGAGCAGTACTTC. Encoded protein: CSARAGTSLGEQYF.

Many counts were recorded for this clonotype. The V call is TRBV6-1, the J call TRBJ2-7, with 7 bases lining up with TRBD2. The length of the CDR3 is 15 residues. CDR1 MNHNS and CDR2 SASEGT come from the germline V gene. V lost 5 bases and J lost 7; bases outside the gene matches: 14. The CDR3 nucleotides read TGTGCCAGCAGTCCTGGGCGGGAGTTGGGTAGGGAGCAGTACTTC. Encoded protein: CASSPGRELGREQYF.

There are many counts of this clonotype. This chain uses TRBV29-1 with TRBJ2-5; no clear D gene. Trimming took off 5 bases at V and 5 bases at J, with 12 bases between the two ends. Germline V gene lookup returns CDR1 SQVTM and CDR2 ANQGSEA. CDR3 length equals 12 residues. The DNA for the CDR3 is TGCAGCGTTTCTTGGGTTAGGGAGACCCAGTACTTC. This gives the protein CSVSWVRETQYF.

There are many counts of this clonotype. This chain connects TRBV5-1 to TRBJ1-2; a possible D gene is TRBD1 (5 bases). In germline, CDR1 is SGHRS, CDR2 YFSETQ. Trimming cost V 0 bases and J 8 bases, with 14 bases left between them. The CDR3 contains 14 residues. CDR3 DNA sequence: TGCGCCAGCAGCTTGGAGAGGGGAGGACGCGGCTACACCTTC. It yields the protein CASSLERGGRGYTF. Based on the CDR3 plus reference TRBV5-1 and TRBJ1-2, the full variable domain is KAGVTQTPRYLIKTRGQQVTLSCSPISGHRSVSWYQQTPGQGLQFLFEYFSETQRNKGNFPGRFSGRQFSNSRSEMNVSTLELGDSALYLCASSLERGGRGYTFGSGTRLTVV.

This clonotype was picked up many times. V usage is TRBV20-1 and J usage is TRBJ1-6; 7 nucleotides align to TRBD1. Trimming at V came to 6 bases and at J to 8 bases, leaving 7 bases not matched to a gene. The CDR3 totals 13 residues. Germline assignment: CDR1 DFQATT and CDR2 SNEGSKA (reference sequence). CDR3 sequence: CSASGTEYSPLHF. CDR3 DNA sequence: TGCAGTGCGTCCGGGACAGAGTATTCACCCCTCCACTTT.